This T cell receptor (beta chain) was found in a study of breast tumors, draining lymph nodes, adjacent tissues. The CDR3 runs to 14 residues. Per the germline V gene, CDR1 is LNHDA and CDR2 is SQIVND (reference sequence). The J segment lost 8 bases and the V segment lost 2 bases, leaving 3 bases of the junction unmatched. Axillary draining lymph nodes of breast cancer patients supplied the node samples. Study-level points and caveats: Compared with lymph nodes, tumors were less diverse; compared with nontumor tissue, more. Findings are consistent with lymph node origin and intratumoral expansion of most tumor T cells. Data only fit, rather than demonstrated, lymph node origin of most tumor T cells.

A word on this clonotype: The antigen is not known.

A single record per CDR3 protein comes from TCRdb applying MiXCR to the multiplex PCR reads. The sample records about 200,000 distinct CDR3 sequences, roughly 31% being singletons. The chain combines TRBV19 with TRBJ2-1; 10 nucleotides line up with TRBD2. The clonotype comes from a female donor with breast cancer. Some clones in this sample may be carry-over from other donors' samples. Sequencing was performed on axillary lymph node tissue. This CDR3 is CASSILAGDHEQFF. The CDR3 coding sequence is TGTGCCAGTAGTATACTAGCGGGAGACCATGAGCAGTTCTTC.